The entry that follows covers one T cell receptor beta chain sequence. The data are from a study of OX40 agonist ivuxolimab in advanced cancers. Generated by immunoSEQ multiplex PCR, the TCRdb table keeps only in-frame clones and is missing some. The sample shows approximately 46,000 clones, approximately 80% of them seen only once. The sequences come from CD4+ or CD8+ T cells sorted from blood, collected in a trial of the OX40 agonist ivuxolimab. This receptor was taken from an adult with an advanced solid tumor such as melanoma, head and neck, liver or kidney cancer.

CDR3 in DNA: TGTGCCAGCAGCACATCGGAGGGGGAGACCCAGTACTTC. Translating it yields CASSTSEGETQYF. The chain has TRBV5-4 and TRBJ2-5, with a weak D call TRBD2 (6 bases). The V gene's germline CDR1 is SGHNT and CDR2 YYREEE (reference sequence). The CDR3 has 13 amino acids. V shed 4 bases and J shed 5 bases, with 12 bases lying between them. The full variable domain, completed using reference TRBV5-4 and TRBJ2-5, is ETGVTQSPTHLIKTRGQQVTLRCSSQSGHNTVSWYQQALGQGPQFIFQYYREEENGRGNFPPRFSGLQFPNYSSELNVNALELDDSALYLCASSTSEGETQYFGPGTRLLVL.